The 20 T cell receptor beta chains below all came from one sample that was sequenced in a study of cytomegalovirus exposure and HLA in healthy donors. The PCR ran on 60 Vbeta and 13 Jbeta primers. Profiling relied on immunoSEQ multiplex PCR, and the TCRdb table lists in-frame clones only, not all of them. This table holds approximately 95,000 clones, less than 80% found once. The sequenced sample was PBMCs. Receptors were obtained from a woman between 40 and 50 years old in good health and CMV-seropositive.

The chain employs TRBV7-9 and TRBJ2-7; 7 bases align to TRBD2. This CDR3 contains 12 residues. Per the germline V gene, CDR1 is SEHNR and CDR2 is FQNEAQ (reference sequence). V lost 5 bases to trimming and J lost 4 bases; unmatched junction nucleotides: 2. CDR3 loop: CASSPGGYEQYF. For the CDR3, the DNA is TGTGCCAGCAGCCCCGGGGGGTACGAGCAGTACTTC. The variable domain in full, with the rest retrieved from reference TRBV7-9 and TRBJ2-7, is DTGVSQNPRHKITKRGQNVTFRCDPISEHNRLYWYRQTLGQGPEFLTYFQNEAQLEKSRLLSDRFSAERPKGSFSTLEIQRTEQGDSAMYLCASSPGGYEQYFGPGTRLTVT.

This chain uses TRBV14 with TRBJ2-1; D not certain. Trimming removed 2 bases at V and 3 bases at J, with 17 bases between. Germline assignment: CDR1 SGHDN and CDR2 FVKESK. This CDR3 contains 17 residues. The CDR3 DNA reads TGTGCCAGCAGCCAACCTCGCGGCGGTAAGAACTACAATGAGCAGTTCTTC. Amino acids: CASSQPRGGKNYNEQFF.

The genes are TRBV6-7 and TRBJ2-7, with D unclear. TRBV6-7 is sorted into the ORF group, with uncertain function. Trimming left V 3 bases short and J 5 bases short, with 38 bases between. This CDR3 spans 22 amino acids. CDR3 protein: CASSYLPHSPTLYYCPTNEQYF. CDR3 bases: TGTGCCAGCAGTTATTTGCCCCATTCTCCGACCCTATACTACTGCCCTACTAACGAGCAGTACTTC.

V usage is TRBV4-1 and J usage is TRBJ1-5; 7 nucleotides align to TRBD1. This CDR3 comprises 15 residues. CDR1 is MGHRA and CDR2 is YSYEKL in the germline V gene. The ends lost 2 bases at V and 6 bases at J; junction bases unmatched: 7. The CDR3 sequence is CASSQTQQGRQPQHF. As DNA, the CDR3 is TGCGCCAGCAGCCAAACACAACAGGGGCGTCAGCCCCAGCATTTT.

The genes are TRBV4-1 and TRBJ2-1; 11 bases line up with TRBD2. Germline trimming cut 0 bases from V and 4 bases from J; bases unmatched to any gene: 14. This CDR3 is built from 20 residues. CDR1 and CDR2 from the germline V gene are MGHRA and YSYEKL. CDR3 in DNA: TGCGCCAGCAGCCAAGATACCCGAACTAGCGGGAGAGGGGGATACAATGAGCAGTTCTTC. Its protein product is CASSQDTRTSGRGGYNEQFF.

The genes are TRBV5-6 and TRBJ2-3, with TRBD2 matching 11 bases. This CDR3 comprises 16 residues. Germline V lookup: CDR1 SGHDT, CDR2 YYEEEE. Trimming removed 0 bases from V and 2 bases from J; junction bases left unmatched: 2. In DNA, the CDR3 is TGTGCCAGCAGCTTGGGACTAGCGGGATCCACAGATACGCAGTATTTT. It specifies CASSLGLAGSTDTQYF.

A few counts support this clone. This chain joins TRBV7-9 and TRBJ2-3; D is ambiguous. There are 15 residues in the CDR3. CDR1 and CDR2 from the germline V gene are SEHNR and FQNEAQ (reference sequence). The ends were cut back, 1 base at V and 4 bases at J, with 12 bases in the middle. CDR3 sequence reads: CASSLVKRSADTQYF. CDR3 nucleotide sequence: TGTGCCAGCAGCTTAGTGAAAAGGAGCGCAGATACGCAGTATTTT.

CDR3 DNA sequence: TGTGCCAGCACCAATTCAACAACGGACAGGGGACATCAGCCCCAGCATTTT. Protein: CASTNSTTDRGHQPQHF. The chain employs TRBV9 and TRBJ1-5; 9 nucleotides align to TRBD1. The CDR3 is 17 residues long. Trimming at V came to 6 bases and at J to 5 bases, leaving 15 bases not matched to a gene. The germline V gene encodes CDR1 SGDLS and CDR2 YYNGEE.

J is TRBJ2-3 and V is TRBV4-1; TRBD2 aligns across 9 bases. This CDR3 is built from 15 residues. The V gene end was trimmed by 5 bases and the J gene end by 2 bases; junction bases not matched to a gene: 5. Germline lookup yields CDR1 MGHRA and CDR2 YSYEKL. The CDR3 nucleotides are TGCGCCAGCAGCTCATTAGCGGGAGACACAGATACGCAGTATTTT. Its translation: CASSSLAGDTDTQYF.

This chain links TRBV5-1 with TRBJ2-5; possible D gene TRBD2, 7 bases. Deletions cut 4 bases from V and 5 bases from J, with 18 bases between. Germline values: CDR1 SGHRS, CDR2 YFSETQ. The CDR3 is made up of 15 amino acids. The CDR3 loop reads CASSGGGGAGETQYF. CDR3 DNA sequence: TGCGCCAGCAGCGGCGGTGGGGGGGCCGGTGAGACCCAGTACTTC. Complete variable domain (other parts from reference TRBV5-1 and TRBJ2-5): KAGVTQTPRYLIKTRGQQVTLSCSPISGHRSVSWYQQTPGQGLQFLFEYFSETQRNKGNFPGRFSGRQFSNSRSEMNVSTLELGDSALYLCASSGGGGAGETQYFGPGTRLLVL.

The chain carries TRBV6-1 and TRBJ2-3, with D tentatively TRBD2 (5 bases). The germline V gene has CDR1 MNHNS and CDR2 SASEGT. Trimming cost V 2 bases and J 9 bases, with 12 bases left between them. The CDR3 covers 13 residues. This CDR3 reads CASSERTPGTQYF. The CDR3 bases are TGTGCCAGCAGTGAACGTACCCCGGGGACGCAGTATTTT.

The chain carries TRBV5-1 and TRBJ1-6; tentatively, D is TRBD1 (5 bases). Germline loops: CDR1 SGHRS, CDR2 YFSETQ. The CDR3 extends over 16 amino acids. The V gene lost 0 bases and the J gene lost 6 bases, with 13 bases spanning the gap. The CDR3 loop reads CASSLEGWAVNSPLHF. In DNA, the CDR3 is TGCGCCAGCAGCTTGGAGGGGTGGGCGGTTAATTCACCCCTCCACTTT.

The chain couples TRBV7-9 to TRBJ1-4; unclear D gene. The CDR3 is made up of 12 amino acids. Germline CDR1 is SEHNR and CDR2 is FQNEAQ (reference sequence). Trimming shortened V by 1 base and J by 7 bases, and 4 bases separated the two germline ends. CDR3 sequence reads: CASSLVGEKLFF. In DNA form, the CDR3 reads TGTGCCAGCAGCTTAGTCGGTGAAAAACTGTTTTTT.

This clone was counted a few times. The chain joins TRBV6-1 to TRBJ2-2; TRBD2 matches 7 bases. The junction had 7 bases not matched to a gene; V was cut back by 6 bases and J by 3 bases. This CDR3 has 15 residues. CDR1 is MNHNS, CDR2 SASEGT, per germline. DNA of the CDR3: TGTGCCAGCAGCCCCGGGGCGGGAGACACCGGGGAGCTGTTTTTT. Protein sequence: CASSPGAGDTGELFF.

CDR3 nucleotides: TGTGCCAGCAGCACCCGTTTACGAGAGGAACACACCTTC. Encoded protein: CASSTRLREEHTF. The chain uses TRBV11-3 and TRBJ1-2; D is unclear. The CDR3 sequence is 13 residues long. V lost 5 bases to trimming and J lost 12 bases, with 19 bases between them. CDR1 SGHNT and CDR2 YENEEA come from the germline V gene.

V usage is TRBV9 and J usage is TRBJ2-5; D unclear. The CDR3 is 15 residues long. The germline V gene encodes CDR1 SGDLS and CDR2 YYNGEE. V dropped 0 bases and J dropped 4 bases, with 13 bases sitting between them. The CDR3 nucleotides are TGTGCCAGCAGCGTAGGACTTTCCGGATCAGAGACCCAGTACTTC. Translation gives CASSVGLSGSETQYF. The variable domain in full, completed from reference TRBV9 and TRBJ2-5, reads DSGVTQTPKHLITATGQRVTLRCSPRSGDLSVYWYQQSLDQGLQFLIQYYNGEERAKGNILERFSAQQFPDLHSELNLSSLELGDSALYFCASSVGLSGSETQYFGPGTRLLVL.

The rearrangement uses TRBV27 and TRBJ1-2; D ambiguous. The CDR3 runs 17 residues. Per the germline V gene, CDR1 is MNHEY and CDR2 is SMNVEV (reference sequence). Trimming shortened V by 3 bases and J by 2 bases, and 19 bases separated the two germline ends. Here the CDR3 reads CASSFYPPGDGNYGYTF. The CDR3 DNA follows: TGTGCCAGCAGTTTTTACCCCCCGGGAGACGGAAACTATGGCTACACCTTC.

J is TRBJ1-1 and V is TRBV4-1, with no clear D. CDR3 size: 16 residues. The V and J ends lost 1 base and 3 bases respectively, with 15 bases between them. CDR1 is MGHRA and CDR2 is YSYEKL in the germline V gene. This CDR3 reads CASSQVRYRVDTEAFF. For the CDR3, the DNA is TGCGCCAGCAGCCAAGTTAGGTACAGAGTGGACACTGAAGCTTTCTTT.

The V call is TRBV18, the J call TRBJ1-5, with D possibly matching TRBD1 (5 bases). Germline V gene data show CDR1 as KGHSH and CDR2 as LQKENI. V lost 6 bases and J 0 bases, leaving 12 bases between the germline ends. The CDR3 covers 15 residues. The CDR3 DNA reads TGTGCCAGCTCTACCACCGGGGGTAGCAATCAGCCCCAGCATTTT. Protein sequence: CASSTTGGSNQPQHF.

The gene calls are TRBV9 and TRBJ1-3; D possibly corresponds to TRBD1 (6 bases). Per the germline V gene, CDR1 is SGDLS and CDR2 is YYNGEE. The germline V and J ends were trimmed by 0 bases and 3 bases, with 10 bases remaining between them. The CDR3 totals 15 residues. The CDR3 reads CASSVEGTSGNTIYF. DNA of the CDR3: TGTGCCAGCAGCGTAGAAGGGACAAGTGGAAACACCATATATTTT. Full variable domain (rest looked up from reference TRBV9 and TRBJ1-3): DSGVTQTPKHLITATGQRVTLRCSPRSGDLSVYWYQQSLDQGLQFLIQYYNGEERAKGNILERFSAQQFPDLHSELNLSSLELGDSALYFCASSVEGTSGNTIYFGEGSWLTVV.